Following are 3 T cell receptor beta chains from one sample sequenced in a study of Graves' ophthalmopathy and Graves' hyperthyroidism (dated by TCRdb to the late 2010s). These reads were obtained on an Illumina HiSeq 2000. For repertoire sequencing, TCR beta CDR3 regions were amplified from RNA transcripts. HTBI primers and the Qiagen OneStep RT-PCR kit were used in a first-round RT-PCR, which was followed by a second-round multiplex PCR, size selection and purification. The raw public data were reprocessed by TCRdb itself: fastp quality trimming at Q25, MiXCR clonotype calling, in-frame beta chains only. For every CDR3 protein sequence, its rows merge into one entry that carries the most common genes and DNA. This sample lists hundreds of thousands of distinct CDR3 sequences; roughly 41% were detected once. The ten top clones hold more than 3% of the sample. Sequences were obtained from peripheral blood. Receptors were obtained from an adult man with Graves' ophthalmopathy.

This clonotype appeared a few times. This chain connects TRBV27 to TRBJ1-1; D not certain. The CDR3 is 14 amino acids. V dropped 5 bases and J dropped 1 base, with 11 bases sitting between them. Germline V lookup: CDR1 MNHEY, CDR2 SMNVEV (reference sequence). DNA for the CDR3: TGTGCCAGCAGTCTGACGTCATCGAACACTGAAGCTTTCTTT. It encodes CASSLTSSNTEAFF.

This clonotype has only a few counts. The chain recombines TRBV12-3 or TRBV12-4 with TRBJ2-2, with D perhaps matching TRBD2 (6 bases). The CDR3 covers 14 residues. The germline V and J ends were trimmed by 3 bases and 3 bases, with 8 bases remaining between them. The CDR3 protein is CASSLREDTGELFF. The DNA for the CDR3 is TGTGCCAGCAGTTTGAGGGAGGACACCGGGGAGCTGTTTTTT.

This clonotype is a singleton in its sample. The chain combines TRBV6-2 or TRBV6-3 with TRBJ1-2; 11 bases line up with TRBD1. This CDR3 has 16 amino acids. V was pared by 0 bases and J by 4 bases, with 4 bases of the junction left unmatched. Looked up from germline, CDR1 is MNHEY and CDR2 is SVGEGT. The CDR3 DNA reads TGTGCCAGCAGTTACTCCAGGACAGGGGGCGCCTATGGCTACACCTTC. Translating it yields CASSYSRTGGAYGYTF.